The rows below give T cell receptor beta chains drawn from one sample of a study of T cells after yellow fever vaccination. TCRdb itself ran the 5' RACE reads through MiXCR, one entry per CDR3 protein. In the table there are approximately 450,000 distinct CDR3 sequences, roughly a sixth of which are singletons. The source was PBMCs, collected before the yellow fever booster vaccination. Source of these receptors: a man between 18 and 35 years old who received the YFV17D yellow fever vaccine. The CDR3 runs from the conserved cysteine through the conserved F or W. D genes are given only for firm matches. A clone size is listed for some rows: how often the clone was seen (once, few, many), or a class if it is expanded.

>TRBJ1-2|.|TRBV11-2|TRBD1
CASSLTHNQGAGGYTF
TGTGCCAGCAGCTTAACCCACAATCAGGGGGCCGGGGGCTACACCTTC
>TRBJ1-1|.|TRBV7-9|TRBD1
CASSVDRATLNTEAFF
TGTGCCAGCAGCGTGGACAGGGCAACCCTGAACACTGAAGCTTTCTTT
>TRBJ2-2|.|TRBV20-1|TRBD1
CSANSGTAMGELFF
TGCAGTGCAAATTCCGGGACAGCCATGGGGGAGCTGTTTTTT
>TRBJ1-1|.|TRBV5-1|TRBD1
CASRQNRGGMNTEAFF
TGCGCCAGCAGACAGAACAGGGGAGGGATGAACACTGAAGCTTTCTTT
>TRBJ2-1|few|TRBV5-1|TRBD2
CASSLGAGGGYNEQFF
TGCGCCAGCAGCTTAGGAGCGGGGGGAGGCTACAATGAGCAGTTCTTC
>TRBJ1-5|.|TRBV24-1|.
CATSALSAAQHF
TGTGCCACCAGTGCCCTGTCCGCGGCCCAGCATTTT
>TRBJ2-3|few|TRBV18|.
CASSGRELATDTQYF
TGTGCCAGCTCCGGCAGGGAGCTAGCAACAGATACGCAGTATTTT
>TRBJ2-2|.|TRBV7-9|.
CASSLGLLAGELFF
TGTGCCAGCAGCCTTGGACTCCTTGCCGGGGAGCTGTTTTTT
>TRBJ2-2|.|TRBV20-1|.
CSASGTENTGELFF
TGCAGTGCTAGTGGTACAGAGAACACCGGGGAGCTGTTTTTT
>TRBJ1-2|few|TRBV7-2|TRBD1
CASSQDRLNYGYTF
TGTGCCAGCAGCCAGGACAGGCTTAACTATGGCTACACCTTC
>TRBJ1-3|few|TRBV6-5|.
CASSRGLPTSGNTIYF
TGTGCCAGCAGCCGCGGACTGCCTACCTCTGGAAACACCATATATTTT
>TRBJ2-5|.|TRBV7-2|TRBD2
CASTLLGSGETQYF
TGTGCCAGCACCTTGCTTGGTAGCGGGGAGACCCAGTACTTC
>TRBJ1-1|.|TRBV4-3|.
CASSQPSREKLNTEAFF
TGCGCCAGCAGCCAACCTTCAAGGGAAAAACTGAACACTGAAGCTTTCTTT
>TRBJ1-1|.|TRBV12-3/TRBV12-4|TRBD1
CASRTGMAEAFF
TGTGCCAGCAGGACAGGGATGGCTGAAGCTTTCTTT
>TRBJ1-1|few|TRBV20-1|TRBD1
CSAPKGTGDTEAFF
TGCAGTGCTCCGAAGGGGACAGGGGACACTGAAGCTTTCTTT
>TRBJ2-7|.|TRBV6-1|.
CASSELGRGSYEQYF
TGTGCCAGCAGTGAATTGGGCAGGGGCTCCTACGAGCAGTACTTC
>TRBJ2-3|few|TRBV7-9|.
CASSLMSETQYF
TGTGCCAGCAGCTTAATGAGTGAGACGCAGTATTTT
>TRBJ1-2|.|TRBV7-9|TRBD1
CASSFEWDRDGYTF
TGTGCCAGCAGCTTCGAATGGGACAGGGATGGCTACACCTTC
>TRBJ2-3|once|TRBV2|.
CASRGGVSLTDTQYF
TGTGCCAGCAGGGGTGGGGTGTCCCTCACAGATACGCAGTATTTT
>TRBJ2-3|few|TRBV20-1|.
CSAREGGPGDTQYF
TGCAGTGCTAGAGAAGGGGGGCCCGGGGATACGCAGTATTTT
>TRBJ2-7|.|TRBV6-2/TRBV6-3|TRBD2
CASREVGGFYEQYF
TGTGCCAGCCGGGAGGTGGGAGGTTTCTACGAGCAGTACTTC
>TRBJ2-4|few|TRBV5-5|TRBD2
CASSYGGDKNIQYF
TGTGCCAGCAGCTACGGGGGGGATAAAAACATTCAGTACTTC
>TRBJ2-2|.|TRBV3-1|TRBD2
CASSQGGGPPGELFF
TGTGCCAGCAGCCAAGGCGGGGGGCCTCCCGGGGAGCTGTTTTTT
>TRBJ2-1|.|TRBV6-5|TRBD2
CASSYRRLAGGRDEQFF
TGTGCCAGCAGTTACCGTCGACTAGCGGGGGGTAGGGATGAGCAGTTCTTC
>TRBJ2-3|.|TRBV6-1|.
CASRTGSRTSTDTQYF
TGTGCCAGCAGGACCGGCTCGAGGACAAGCACAGATACGCAGTATTTT
>TRBJ2-6|.|TRBV5-5|TRBD1
CASSVVPGQASRSGANVLTF
TGTGCCAGCAGCGTCGTCCCGGGACAGGCTTCAAGGTCTGGGGCCAACGTCCTGACTTTC
>TRBJ2-3|many|TRBV7-2|TRBD2
CASSLARGDVTDTQYF
TGTGCCAGCAGCTTAGCACGGGGGGATGTCACAGATACGCAGTATTTT
>TRBJ2-3|few|TRBV5-1|.
CASSRDPSDTQYF
TGCGCCAGCAGCAGAGACCCATCCGATACGCAGTATTTT
>TRBJ2-3|few|TRBV6-5|TRBD1
CASSTLGTGGRRTDTQYF
TGTGCCAGCAGTACCCTAGGGACAGGGGGCCGGAGGACAGATACGCAGTATTTT
>TRBJ2-4|few|TRBV27|.
CASRSLAGWAKNIQYF
TGTGCCAGCAGGAGCCTAGCAGGGTGGGCCAAAAACATTCAGTACTTC
>TRBJ2-2|many|TRBV27|.
CASSMDYGELFF
TGTGCCAGCAGTATGGACTACGGGGAGCTGTTTTTT
>TRBJ2-7|.|TRBV7-8|TRBD2
CASSLNSGLGYEQYF
TGTGCCAGCAGCTTAAACTCGGGACTAGGCTACGAGCAGTACTTC
>TRBJ1-1|few|TRBV5-1|.
CASSAYRVNTEAFF
TGCGCCAGCAGCGCCTACAGGGTAAACACTGAAGCTTTCTTT
>TRBJ1-5|few|TRBV20-1|.
CSAEQAGQPQHF
TGCAGTGCCGAACAGGCTGGCCAGCCCCAGCATTTT
>TRBJ2-5|few|TRBV6-5|TRBD2
CASSLTGTSFGETQYF
TGTGCCAGCAGCCTCACCGGGACTAGTTTCGGAGAGACCCAGTACTTC
>TRBJ2-7|few|TRBV7-9|.
CASSSPDFPSYEQYF
TGTGCCAGCAGCTCACCGGACTTCCCTTCCTACGAGCAGTACTTC
>TRBJ1-5|.|TRBV5-1|.
CASSRTTTRGNQPQHF
TGCGCCAGCAGTAGGACGACAACCCGGGGCAATCAGCCCCAGCATTTT
>TRBJ2-5|many|TRBV4-3|.
CASSQDLTVQETQYF
TGCGCCAGCAGCCAAGATTTGACAGTACAAGAGACCCAGTACTTC
>TRBJ2-1|.|TRBV12-3/TRBV12-4|TRBD1
CASRTGSEQFF
TGTGCCAGCAGGACAGGGAGTGAGCAGTTCTTC
>TRBJ2-1|few|TRBV7-9|.
CASSPMGGSSYNEQFF
TGTGCCAGCAGCCCGATGGGAGGCAGCTCCTACAATGAGCAGTTCTTC